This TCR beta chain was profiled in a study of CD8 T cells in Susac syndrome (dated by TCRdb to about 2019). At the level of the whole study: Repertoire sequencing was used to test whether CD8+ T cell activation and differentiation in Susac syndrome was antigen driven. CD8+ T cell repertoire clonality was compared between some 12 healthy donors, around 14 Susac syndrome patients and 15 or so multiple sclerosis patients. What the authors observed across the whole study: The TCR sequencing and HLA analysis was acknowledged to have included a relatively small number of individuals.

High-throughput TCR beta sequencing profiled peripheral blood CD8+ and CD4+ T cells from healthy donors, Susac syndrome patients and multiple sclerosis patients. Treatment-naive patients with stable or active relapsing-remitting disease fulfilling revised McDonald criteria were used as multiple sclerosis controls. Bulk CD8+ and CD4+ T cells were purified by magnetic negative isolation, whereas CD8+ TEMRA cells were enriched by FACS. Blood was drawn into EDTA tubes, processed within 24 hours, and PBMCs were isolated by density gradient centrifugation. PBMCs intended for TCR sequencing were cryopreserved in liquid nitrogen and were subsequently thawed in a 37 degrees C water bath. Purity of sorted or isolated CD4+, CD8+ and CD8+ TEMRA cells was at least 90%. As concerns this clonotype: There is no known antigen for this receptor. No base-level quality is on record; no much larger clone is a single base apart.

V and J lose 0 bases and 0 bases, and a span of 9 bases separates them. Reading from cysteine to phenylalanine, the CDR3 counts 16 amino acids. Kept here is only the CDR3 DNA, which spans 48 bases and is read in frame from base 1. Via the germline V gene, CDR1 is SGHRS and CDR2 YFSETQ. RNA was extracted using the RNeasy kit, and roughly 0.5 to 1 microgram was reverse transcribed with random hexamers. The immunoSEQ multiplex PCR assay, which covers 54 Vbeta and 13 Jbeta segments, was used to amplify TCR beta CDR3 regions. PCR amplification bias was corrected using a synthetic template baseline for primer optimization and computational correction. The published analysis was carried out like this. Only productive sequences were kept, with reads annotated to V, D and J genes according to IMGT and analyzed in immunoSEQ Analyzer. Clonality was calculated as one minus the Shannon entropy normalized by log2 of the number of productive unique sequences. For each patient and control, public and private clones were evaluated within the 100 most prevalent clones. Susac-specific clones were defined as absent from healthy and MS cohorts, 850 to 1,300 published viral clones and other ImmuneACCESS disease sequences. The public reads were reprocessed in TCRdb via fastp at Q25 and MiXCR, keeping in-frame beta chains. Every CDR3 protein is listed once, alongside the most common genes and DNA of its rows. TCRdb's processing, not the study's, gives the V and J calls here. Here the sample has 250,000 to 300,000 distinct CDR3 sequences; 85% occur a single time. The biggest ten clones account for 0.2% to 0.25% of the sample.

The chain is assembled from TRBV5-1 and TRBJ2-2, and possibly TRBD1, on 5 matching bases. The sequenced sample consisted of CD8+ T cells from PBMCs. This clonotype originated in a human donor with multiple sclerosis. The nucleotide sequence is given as TGCGCCAGCAGCTTGGCAGGCAGGGCGAACACCGGGGAGCTGTTTTTT. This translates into CASSLAGRANTGELFF.